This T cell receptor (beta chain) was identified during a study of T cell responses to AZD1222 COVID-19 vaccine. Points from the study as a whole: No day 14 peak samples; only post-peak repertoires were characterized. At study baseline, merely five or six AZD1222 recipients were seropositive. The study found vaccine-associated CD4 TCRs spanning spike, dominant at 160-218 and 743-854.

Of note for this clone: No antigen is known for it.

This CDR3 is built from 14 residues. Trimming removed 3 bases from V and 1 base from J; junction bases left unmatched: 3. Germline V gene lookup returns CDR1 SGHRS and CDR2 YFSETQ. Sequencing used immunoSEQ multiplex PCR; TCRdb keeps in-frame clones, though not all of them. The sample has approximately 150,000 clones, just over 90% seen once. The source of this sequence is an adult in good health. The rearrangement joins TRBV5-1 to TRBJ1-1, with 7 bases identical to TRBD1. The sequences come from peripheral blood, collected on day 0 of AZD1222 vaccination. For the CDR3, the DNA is TGCGCCAGCAGCTGGGGGACAGCGAACACTGAAGCTTTCTTT. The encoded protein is CASSWGTANTEAFF.